This T cell receptor (beta chain) came from a study of blood T cell repertoires in COVID-19. Study context: Whether acute or convalescent, the COVID-19 samples came from the United States, Italy and Spain. The analysed material was cDNA or gDNA that came from T cells, B-cell-depleted T cells, or PBMCs.

As processed by the authors: By means of reference gene primer amplification, nucleated cell counts were estimated. Sequencing was performed with immunoSEQ multiplex PCR; in TCRdb, only in-frame clones are kept and a portion is missing. V and J calls and clone size are as listed in that table; D and trimming were resolved from the DNA. The data contain around 58,000 clones, roughly 90% of them seen just once; the ten biggest clones take up around an eighth. Germline V CDR1 and CDR2: LGHNA, YSLEER. V shed 5 bases and J 0 bases; nucleotides not matched to a gene: 4. This CDR3 region has 15 residues. The J gene is TRBJ2-1, the V gene TRBV4-3, with 7 bases fitting TRBD2. Sequencing was performed on peripheral blood. The clonotype was recovered from a man between 60 and 75 years old with active COVID-19. The CDR3 protein is CASSFGGSSYNEQFF. Here the CDR3 DNA reads TGCGCCAGCAGCTTTGGCGGGAGCTCCTACAATGAGCAGTTCTTC.